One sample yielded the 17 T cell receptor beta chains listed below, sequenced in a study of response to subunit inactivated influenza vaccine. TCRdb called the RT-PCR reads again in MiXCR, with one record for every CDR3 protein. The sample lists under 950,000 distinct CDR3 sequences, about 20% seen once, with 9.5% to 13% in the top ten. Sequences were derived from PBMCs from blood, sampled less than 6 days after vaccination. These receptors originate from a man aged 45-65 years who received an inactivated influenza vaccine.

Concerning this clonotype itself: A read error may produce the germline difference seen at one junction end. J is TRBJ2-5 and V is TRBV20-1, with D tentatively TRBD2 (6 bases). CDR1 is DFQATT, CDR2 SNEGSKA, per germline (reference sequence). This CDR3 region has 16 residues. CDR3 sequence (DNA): TGCAGTGCTAGAGCTTTGGGAGGACTGAAACAAGAGAACCAGTACTTC. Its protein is CSARALGGLKQENQYF.

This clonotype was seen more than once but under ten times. The CDR3 nucleotides read TGTGCCAGCAGCCAACTGGGCCGCGCGAACACCGGGGAGCTGTTTTTT. Amino acid sequence: CASSQLGRANTGELFF. The chain combines TRBV4-2 with TRBJ2-2; D not certain. Germline V gene data show CDR1 as LGHNA and CDR2 as YNFKEQ. This CDR3 is 16 amino acids long. Trimming removed 2 bases from V and 0 bases from J, with 10 bases in between.

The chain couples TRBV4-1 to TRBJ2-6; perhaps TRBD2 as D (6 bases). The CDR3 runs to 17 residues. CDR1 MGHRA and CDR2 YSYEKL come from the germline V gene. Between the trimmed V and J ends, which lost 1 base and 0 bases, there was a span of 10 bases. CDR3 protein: CASSQGRGRSGANVLTF. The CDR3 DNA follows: TGCGCCAGCAGCCAAGGGAGGGGACGCTCTGGGGCCAACGTCCTGACTTTC.

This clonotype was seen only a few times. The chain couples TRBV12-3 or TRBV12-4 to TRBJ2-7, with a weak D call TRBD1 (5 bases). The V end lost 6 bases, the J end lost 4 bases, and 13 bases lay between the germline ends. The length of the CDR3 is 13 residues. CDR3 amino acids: CASRSDKNYEQYF. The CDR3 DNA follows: TGTGCCAGCAGGTCGGACAAAAATTACGAGCAGTACTTC.

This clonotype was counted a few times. Written as DNA, the CDR3 is TGTGCCAGCAGTAAATCACAGAATCAGCCCCAGCATTTT. This encodes CASSKSQNQPQHF. The chain links TRBV6-1 to TRBJ1-5; D is ambiguous. The CDR3 is 13 residues long. Germline lookup yields CDR1 MNHNS and CDR2 SASEGT. V gave up 5 bases and J gave up 4 bases, with 9 bases separating them.

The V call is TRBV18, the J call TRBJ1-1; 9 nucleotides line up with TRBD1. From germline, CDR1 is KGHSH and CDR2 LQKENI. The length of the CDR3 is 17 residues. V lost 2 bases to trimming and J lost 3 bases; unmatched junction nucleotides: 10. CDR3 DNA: TGTGCCAGCTCACCAGGGAGACAGGGGGTGATATACACTGAAGCTTTCTTT. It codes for CASSPGRQGVIYTEAFF.

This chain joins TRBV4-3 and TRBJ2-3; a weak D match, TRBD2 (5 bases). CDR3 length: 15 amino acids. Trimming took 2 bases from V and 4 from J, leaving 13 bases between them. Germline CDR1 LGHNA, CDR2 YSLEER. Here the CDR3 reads CASSQSGLGPDTQYF. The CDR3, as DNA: TGCGCCAGCAGCCAAAGTGGACTCGGGCCAGATACGCAGTATTTT.

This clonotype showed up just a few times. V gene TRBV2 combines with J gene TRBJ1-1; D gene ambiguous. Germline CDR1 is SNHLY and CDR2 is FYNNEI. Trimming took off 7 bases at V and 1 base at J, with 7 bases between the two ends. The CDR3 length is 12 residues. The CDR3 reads CASKGPNTEAFF. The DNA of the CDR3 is TGTGCCAGCAAAGGGCCGAACACTGAAGCTTTCTTT.

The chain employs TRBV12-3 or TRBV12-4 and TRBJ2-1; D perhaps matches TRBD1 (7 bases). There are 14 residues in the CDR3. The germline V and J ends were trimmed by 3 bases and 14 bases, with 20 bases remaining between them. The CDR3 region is CASSLDDRDLEEFF. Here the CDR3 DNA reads TGTGCCAGCAGTTTGGACGACAGGGACTTAGAGGAGTTCTTC.

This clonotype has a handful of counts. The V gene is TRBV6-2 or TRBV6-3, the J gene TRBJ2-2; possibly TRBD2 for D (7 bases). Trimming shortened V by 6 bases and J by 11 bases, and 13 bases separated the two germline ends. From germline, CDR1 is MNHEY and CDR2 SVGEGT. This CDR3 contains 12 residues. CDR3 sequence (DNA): TGTGCCAGCAGCCGTCGGGGGGCCGAGCTGTTTTTT. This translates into CASSRRGAELFF.

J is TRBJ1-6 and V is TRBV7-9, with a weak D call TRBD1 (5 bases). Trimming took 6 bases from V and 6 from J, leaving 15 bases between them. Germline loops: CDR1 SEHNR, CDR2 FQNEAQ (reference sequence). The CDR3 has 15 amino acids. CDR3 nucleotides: TGTGCCAGCAGTTTCGGGGGTCGGGTTAATTCACCCCTCCACTTT. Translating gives CASSFGGRVNSPLHF.

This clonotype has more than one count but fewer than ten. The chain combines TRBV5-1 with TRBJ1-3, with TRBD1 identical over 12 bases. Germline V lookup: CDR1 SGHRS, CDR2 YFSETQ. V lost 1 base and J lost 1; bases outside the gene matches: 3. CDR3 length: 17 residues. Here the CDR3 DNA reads TGCGCCAGCAGCTTGTCGGGACAGGGGGCTTCTGGAAACACCATATATTTT. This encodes CASSLSGQGASGNTIYF.

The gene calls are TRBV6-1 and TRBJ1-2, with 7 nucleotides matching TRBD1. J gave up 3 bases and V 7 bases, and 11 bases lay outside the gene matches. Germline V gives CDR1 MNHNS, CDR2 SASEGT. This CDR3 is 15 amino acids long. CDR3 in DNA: TGTGCCAGCAAGAGACAGGGAACCATCGACTATGGCTACACCTTC. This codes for CASKRQGTIDYGYTF.

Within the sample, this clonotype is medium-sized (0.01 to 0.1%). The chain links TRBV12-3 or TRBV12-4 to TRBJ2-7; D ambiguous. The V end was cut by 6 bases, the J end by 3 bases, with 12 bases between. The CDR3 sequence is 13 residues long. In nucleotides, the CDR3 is TGTGCCAGCAGGAACAGCATTCTCTACGAGCAGTACTTC. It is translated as CASRNSILYEQYF.

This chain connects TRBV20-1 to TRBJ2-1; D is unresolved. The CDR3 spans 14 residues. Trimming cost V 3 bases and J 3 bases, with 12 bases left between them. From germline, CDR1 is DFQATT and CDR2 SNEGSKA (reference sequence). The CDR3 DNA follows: TGCAGTGCTAGGCACCAGCGCGTCTACAATGAGCAGTTCTTC. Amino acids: CSARHQRVYNEQFF.

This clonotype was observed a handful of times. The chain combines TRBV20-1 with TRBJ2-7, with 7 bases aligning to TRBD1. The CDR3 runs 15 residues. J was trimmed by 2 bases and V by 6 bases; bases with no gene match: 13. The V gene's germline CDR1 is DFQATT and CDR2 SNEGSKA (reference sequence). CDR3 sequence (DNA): TGCAGTGCCAACTCGCCCCGGGACAGTACCTACGAGCAGTACTTC. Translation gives CSANSPRDSTYEQYF.

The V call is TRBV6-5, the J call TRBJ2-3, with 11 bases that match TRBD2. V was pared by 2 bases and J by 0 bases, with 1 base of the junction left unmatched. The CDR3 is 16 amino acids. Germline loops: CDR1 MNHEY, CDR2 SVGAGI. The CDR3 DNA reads TGTGCCAGCAGTTACCGGACTAGCGGGAGCACAGATACGCAGTATTTT. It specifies CASSYRTSGSTDTQYF.